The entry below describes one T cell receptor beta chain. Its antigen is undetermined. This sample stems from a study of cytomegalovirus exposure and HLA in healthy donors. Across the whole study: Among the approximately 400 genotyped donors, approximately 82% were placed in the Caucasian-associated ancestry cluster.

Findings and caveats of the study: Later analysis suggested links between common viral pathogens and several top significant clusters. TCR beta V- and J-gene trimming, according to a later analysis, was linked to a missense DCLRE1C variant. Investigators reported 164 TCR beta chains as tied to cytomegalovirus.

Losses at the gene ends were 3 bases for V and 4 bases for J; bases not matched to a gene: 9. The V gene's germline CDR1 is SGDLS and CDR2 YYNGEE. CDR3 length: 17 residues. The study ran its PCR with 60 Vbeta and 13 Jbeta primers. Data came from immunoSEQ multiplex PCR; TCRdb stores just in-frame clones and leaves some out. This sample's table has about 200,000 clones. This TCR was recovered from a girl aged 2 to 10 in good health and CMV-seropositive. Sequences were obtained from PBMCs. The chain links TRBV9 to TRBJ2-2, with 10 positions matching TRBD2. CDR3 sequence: CASSGPAGGKATGELFF. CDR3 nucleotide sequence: TGTGCCAGCAGCGGGCCAGCGGGAGGGAAAGCCACCGGGGAGCTGTTTTTT.